A selection of T cell receptor beta chains follows, all from one sample in a study of response to subunit inactivated influenza vaccine. One entry per CDR3 protein results from TCRdb running MiXCR on the RT-PCR reads. Of 550,000 to 800,000 distinct CDR3 sequences listed, more than 15% are singletons. The sequencing used PBMCs from blood, collected 12 days after vaccination. The receptors were gathered from a man between 45 and 60 years old who received an inactivated influenza vaccine. Both conserved end residues are part of each CDR3. The D gene is left open where the match is weak. A clone size is listed for some rows: how often the clone was seen (once, few, many), or a class if it is expanded.

cdr3_aa	cdr3_nt	clone_size	d_call	j_call	v_call
CSVETRRLETQYF	TGCAGCGTTGAGACCAGGAGACTGGAGACCCAGTACTTC	NA	NA	TRBJ2-5	TRBV29-1
CATSSGSFSGANVLTF	TGTGCCACCAGCAGTGGCAGCTTCTCTGGGGCCAACGTCCTGACTTTC	NA	NA	TRBJ2-6	TRBV15
CASSWRQVQETQYF	TGCGCCAGCAGCTGGAGACAGGTACAAGAGACCCAGTACTTC	NA	NA	TRBJ2-5	TRBV5-1
CASSYSSLGVGEKLFF	TGTGCCAGCAGTTACTCGAGTCTGGGGGTCGGTGAAAAACTGTTTTTT	many	NA	TRBJ1-4	TRBV6-5
CASSYRESEQYF	TGTGCCAGCAGTTACCGAGAGAGTGAGCAGTACTTC	few	NA	TRBJ2-7	TRBV6-6
CASSSRGRPPSDNEQFF	TGTGCCAGCAGCTCCCGGGGACGGCCACCTTCTGACAATGAGCAGTTCTTC	few	NA	TRBJ2-1	TRBV7-9
CSARPPLAGITDTQYF	TGCAGTGCTAGACCACCGCTAGCGGGAATCACAGATACGCAGTATTTT	NA	TRBD2	TRBJ2-3	TRBV20-1
CSPRGIGNEQFF	TGCAGCCCCAGGGGGATAGGGAATGAGCAGTTCTTC	few	TRBD1	TRBJ2-1	TRBV29-1
CASSSGQGLNEQFF	TGCGCCAGCAGCTCTGGACAGGGTTTGAATGAGCAGTTCTTC	NA	TRBD1	TRBJ2-1	TRBV5-1
CASSTYRGATHGSTPNSGANVLTF	TGTGCCAGCAGTACATACAGGGGGGCTACGCACGGGAGCACCCCCAACTCTGGGGCCAACGTCCTGACTTTC	NA	TRBD1	TRBJ2-6	TRBV6-1
CASSLEGVPRRGLAKNIQYF	TGTGCCAGCAGCTTAGAAGGTGTACCTCGGCGCGGACTAGCCAAAAACATTCAGTACTTC	few	NA	TRBJ2-4	TRBV11-2
CSAGGAAGDRETQYF	TGCAGTGCGGGCGGGGCAGCGGGCGATCGGGAGACCCAGTACTTC	NA	NA	TRBJ2-5	TRBV20-1
CASSQERAGGYEQYF	TGCGCCAGCAGCCAAGAAAGGGCAGGGGGCTACGAGCAGTACTTC	NA	TRBD1	TRBJ2-7	TRBV4-3
CSVESGYTF	TGCAGCGTGGAAAGTGGCTACACCTTC	few	NA	TRBJ1-2	TRBV29-1
CSVETGANYNEQFF	TGCAGCGTTGAAACAGGGGCTAACTACAATGAGCAGTTCTTC	NA	TRBD1	TRBJ2-1	TRBV29-1
CSAYTGMEETQYF	TGCAGTGCTTATACGGGGATGGAAGAGACCCAGTACTTC	NA	NA	TRBJ2-5	TRBV20-1
CSARETGKNYEQYF	TGCAGTGCTAGAGAGACAGGGAAGAACTACGAGCAGTACTTC	few	TRBD1	TRBJ2-7	TRBV20-1
CASSLAGQFYGYTF	TGTGCCAGCAGCTTGGCGGGACAGTTCTATGGCTACACCTTC	NA	TRBD1	TRBJ1-2	TRBV5-4
CASSGLAGPYEQYF	TGTGCCAGCAGCGGACTAGCGGGACCCTACGAGCAGTACTTC	many	TRBD2	TRBJ2-7	TRBV9
CASSEGAGSYNEQFF	TGCGCCAGCAGTGAGGGGGCGGGATCCTACAATGAGCAGTTCTTC	many	NA	TRBJ2-1	TRBV10-2
CSASYRAVNTEAFF	TGCAGTGCTAGTTATCGGGCAGTCAACACTGAAGCTTTCTTT	few	NA	TRBJ1-1	TRBV20-1
CASSKGGTDTQYF	TGTGCCAGCAGCAAAGGAGGCACAGATACGCAGTATTTT	once	NA	TRBJ2-3	TRBV21-1
CASSFGWDTQYF	TGTGCCAGCAGCTTCGGGTGGGATACGCAGTATTTT	many	NA	TRBJ2-3	TRBV5-6
CASSQEWVGRYNEQFF	TGCGCCAGCAGCCAAGAGTGGGTGGGTCGCTACAATGAGCAGTTCTTC	few	NA	TRBJ2-1	TRBV4-3
CASSYSRLAAYNEQFF	TGTGCCAGCAGTTACTCGAGACTGGCCGCCTACAATGAGCAGTTCTTC	few	NA	TRBJ2-1	TRBV6-2/TRBV6-3